This entry features one T cell receptor (beta chain) sequence. Its target antigen remains unknown. Nothing much larger sits one base from this clone, and base qualities are not available. To estimate absolute template abundance from read counts, synthetic TCR analog templates were spiked into each PCR. Using the immunoSEQ assay, TCRbeta CDR3 regions were amplified from genomic DNA with bias-controlled V and J gene primers. Rearranged TCRbeta segments were sequenced at approximately 20X coverage. On the study's bioinformatics: Sequencing errors were corrected by clustering and CDR3s were annotated against IMGT to assign V, D and J genes. Downstream analyses used only productive TCRbeta rearrangements, leaving out any out-of-frame or stop-codon sequences. Clonality was calculated as one minus the Shannon entropy normalized by the log of the number of unique productive sequences. Clones differing between time points or between blood and tumor were identified by Fisher's exact test with Benjamini-Hochberg correction at adjusted p below 0.01. TCRdb provides this immuneACCESS table in a form limited to in-frame rearrangements. Some clones are lacking; in checked studies, under half of them reflect an unresolved V gene, and why the rest are absent is not known. From that table come the V and J calls and clone size; the DNA was used to work out D and trimming. For this sample the table gives over 70,000 clones, of which approximately 87% were detected only once. Clones ranked in the top ten supply approximately 8.4% of the sample.

Per the publication, the time point label means: peripheral blood 6 weeks after treatment start. The cohort included about 27 patients with locally advanced or metastatic urothelial carcinoma who were treated at Memorial Sloan Kettering on a trial protocol. Peripheral blood mononuclear cells were collected pretreatment and during treatment, with between 1 and 8 total time points obtained per patient. The Qiagen DNeasy Blood extraction kit was used to purify genomic DNA from total PBMCs and from tumor samples. PBMCs were collected pretreatment and during treatment and were isolated and stored as previously described. The germline V gene provides CDR1 SGHRS and CDR2 YFSETQ. From cysteine to phenylalanine, the CDR3 is 14 amino acids long. The retained sequence is limited to the CDR3, 42 bases, with the frame set at the first base. V is trimmed back by 4 bases and J by 4 bases, and the junction contains 6 bases that no gene match accounts for.

These data belong to a study of PD-L1 blockade in urothelial cancer (dated by TCRdb to the late 2010s). For the study in its entirety: All patients started therapy around 2014 and received atezolizumab 1,200 mg intravenously every 3 weeks. In the same patients, pretreatment tumors underwent whole exome sequencing and RNA sequencing in addition to TCR sequencing. The study, an exploratory multi-omic analysis, examined somatic, immune and clinical correlates of response to PD-L1 blockade with atezolizumab in urothelial cancer. Blood samples were analyzed at 3 weeks after treatment start (second dose) and at 6 weeks after treatment start. Blood samples gave a median of 141,255 T cells and 80,000 to 95,000 unique TCRs, with a median clonality of roughly 0.08. Pretreatment blood TCR-seq was available for fewer than 30 patients, at least one posttreatment blood collection was obtained for 25 or so patients, and tumor TCR-seq was available for 25 or so patients. Pretreatment tumor samples and matched peripheral blood, collected serially before and after atezolizumab treatment, underwent TCR sequencing. An ECOG performance status of 0 or 1 was recorded for the patients, and 0 to 3 prior chemotherapy regimens had been received by the patients. About 90% of the roughly 30 patients were identified as males with urothelial cancer of bladder origin, and a prior smoking history was reported by 18 of 29 patients. Nine patients reached durable clinical benefit, while roughly 22 patients did not. Durable clinical benefit was defined as progression-free survival longer than 6 months, and TCR features were also tested against progression-free and overall survival.

Study-wide findings and limitations: Because the sample size was small (n ≈ 31) and many of the analyses were exploratory, the results are meant to be hypothesis-generating. A pretreatment peripheral blood TCR clonality below the median was linked to improved progression-free and overall survival. Among patients with durable benefit, tumor-associated TCR clones showed greater expansion in peripheral blood 3 weeks after treatment started (n ≈ 22, p = 0.022).

The receptor comes from a man aged 65 to 85 with urothelial cancer. The chain links TRBV5-1 with TRBJ2-7, with TRBD1 identical over 9 junction bases. The source material was PBMCs, sampled around atezolizumab (anti-PD-L1) treatment. This receptor has the CDR3 CASSLQGAGYEQYF. The nucleotide sequence is TGCGCCAGCAGCCTACAGGGGGCAGGGTACGAGCAGTACTTC.